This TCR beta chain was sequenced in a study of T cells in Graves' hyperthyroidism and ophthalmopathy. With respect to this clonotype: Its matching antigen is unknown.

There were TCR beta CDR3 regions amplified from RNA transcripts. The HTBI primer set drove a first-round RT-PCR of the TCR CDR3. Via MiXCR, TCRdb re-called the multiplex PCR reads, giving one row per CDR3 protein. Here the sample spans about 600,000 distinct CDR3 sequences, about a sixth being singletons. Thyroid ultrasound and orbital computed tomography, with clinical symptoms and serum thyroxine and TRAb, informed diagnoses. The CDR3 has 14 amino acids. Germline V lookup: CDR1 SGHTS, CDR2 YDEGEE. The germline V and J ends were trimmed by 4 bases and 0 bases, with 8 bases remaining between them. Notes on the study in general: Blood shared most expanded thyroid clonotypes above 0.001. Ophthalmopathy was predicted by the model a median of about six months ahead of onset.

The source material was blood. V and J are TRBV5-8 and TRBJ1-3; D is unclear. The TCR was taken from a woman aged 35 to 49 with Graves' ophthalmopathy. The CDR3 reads CASSTRSSGNTIYF. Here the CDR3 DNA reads TGTGCCAGCAGCACCAGGAGCTCTGGAAACACCATATATTTT. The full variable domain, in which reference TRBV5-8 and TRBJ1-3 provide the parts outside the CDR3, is EAGVTQSPTHLIKTRGQQATLRCSPISGHTSVYWYQQALGLGLQFLLWYDEGEERNRGNFPPRFSGRQFPNYSSELNVNALELEDSALYLCASSTRSSGNTIYFGEGSWLTVV.